The rows below give T cell receptor beta chains drawn from one sample of a study of CD8+ T cells in alopecia areata. Libraries were prepared by immunoSEQ multiplex PCR; TCRdb keeps only in-frame clonotypes and omits some of them. Here the sample spans about 120,000 clones, about two fifths being singletons. The material sequenced was CD4+ T cells sorted from blood. These receptors came from a human donor with alopecia areata. The CDR3 runs from the conserved cysteine through the conserved F or W. The order of the fields is J gene, V gene, CDR3 protein.

J: TRBJ1-2
V: TRBV29-1
CDR3: CSVERSYGYTF

J: TRBJ1-2
V: TRBV6-5
CDR3: CASSRWAYGYTF

J: TRBJ2-1
V: TRBV11-2
CDR3: CASSLTGLSYNEQFF

J: TRBJ2-5
V: TRBV30
CDR3: CAWNLDGRAQYF

J: TRBJ2-1
V: TRBV5-1
CDR3: CASIFNNEQFF

J: TRBJ1-3
V: TRBV2
CDR3: CASTLRSSGNTIYF

J: TRBJ1-3
V: TRBV30
CDR3: CAWSTQGGNTIYF

J: TRBJ2-1
V: TRBV4-3
CDR3: CASSQGGGRSKNEQFF

J: TRBJ2-6
V: TRBV7-2
CDR3: CASRLATRANVLTF

J: TRBJ1-2
V: TRBV28
CDR3: CASREGNNYGYTF

J: TRBJ2-5
V: TRBV27
CDR3: CASSSATRGNQETQYF

J: TRBJ2-7
V: TRBV20-1
CDR3: CSAVDNYEQYF

J: TRBJ2-7
V: TRBV28
CDR3: CASSYTGMYEQYF

J: TRBJ1-4
V: TRBV5-1
CDR3: CASSITGSTNEKLFF

J: TRBJ1-4
V: TRBV5-6
CDR3: CASSLGAVNEKLFF

J: TRBJ2-5
V: TRBV4-3
CDR3: CASSQTREGRSETQYF

J: TRBJ2-3
V: TRBV4-3
CDR3: CASSQDRGPQYF

J: TRBJ1-1
V: TRBV29-1
CDR3: CSVGDREAFF

J: TRBJ2-5
V: TRBV5-4
CDR3: CASSLPGTQETQYF

J: TRBJ1-5
V: TRBV2
CDR3: CASSSITGNQPQHF

J: TRBJ2-5
V: TRBV5-1
CDR3: CASSYQEQETQYF

J: TRBJ2-1
V: TRBV28
CDR3: CASSPMRSNEQFF

J: TRBJ1-6
V: TRBV6-5
CDR3: CASSLQGINSPLHF

J: TRBJ1-5
V: TRBV6-5
CDR3: CASRSGDQPQHF

J: TRBJ2-3
V: TRBV28
CDR3: CASSLGLAEADTQYF